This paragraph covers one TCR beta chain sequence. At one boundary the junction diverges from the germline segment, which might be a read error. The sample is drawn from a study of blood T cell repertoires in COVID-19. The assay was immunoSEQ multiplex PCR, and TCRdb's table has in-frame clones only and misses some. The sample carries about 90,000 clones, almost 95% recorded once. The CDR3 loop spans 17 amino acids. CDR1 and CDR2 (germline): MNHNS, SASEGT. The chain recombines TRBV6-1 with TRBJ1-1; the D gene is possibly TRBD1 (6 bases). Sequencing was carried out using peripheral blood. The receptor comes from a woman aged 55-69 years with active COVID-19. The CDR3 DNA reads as TGTGCCAGCAGCGAAGGGCAGGGGCGAGTTATGAACACTGAAGCTTTCTTT. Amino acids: CASSEGQGRVMNTEAFF.